This T cell receptor beta chain originates from a study of blood T cell repertoires in COVID-19. As for the study in general: From the United States, Italy and Spain came samples of acute and convalescent COVID-19. PBMCs, B-cell-depleted T cells, or T cells were the source of the cDNA or gDNA that made up the material.

In the original workflow: Quantification of nucleated cells was approximated via reference gene primer amplification. The data were produced by immunoSEQ multiplex PCR, yet TCRdb's version contains in-frame clones alone and is incomplete. The D gene and trimming were derived from the DNA, and the V and J assignments and clone size from that table. In the table there are 40,000 to 55,000 clones, roughly 86% of which are singletons. This CDR3 comprises 17 residues. Unmatched junction bases numbered 8, after V lost 5 bases and J lost 5 bases. Germline V gives CDR1 SEHNR, CDR2 FQNEAQ (reference sequence).

This TCR was recovered from a man aged 50 to 60 with active COVID-19. The specimen was peripheral blood. The chain combines TRBV7-9 with TRBJ2-2, with TRBD2 identical over 13 bases. The CDR3 loop reads CASSPRTSGRMTGELFF. As DNA, the CDR3 is TGTGCCAGCAGCCCAAGGACTAGCGGGAGAATGACCGGGGAGCTGTTTTTT. Variable domain in full (rest from reference TRBV7-9 and TRBJ2-2): DTGVSQNPRHKITKRGQNVTFRCDPISEHNRLYWYRQTLGQGPEFLTYFQNEAQLEKSRLLSDRFSAERPKGSFSTLEIQRTEQGDSAMYLCASSPRTSGRMTGELFFGEGSRLTVL.